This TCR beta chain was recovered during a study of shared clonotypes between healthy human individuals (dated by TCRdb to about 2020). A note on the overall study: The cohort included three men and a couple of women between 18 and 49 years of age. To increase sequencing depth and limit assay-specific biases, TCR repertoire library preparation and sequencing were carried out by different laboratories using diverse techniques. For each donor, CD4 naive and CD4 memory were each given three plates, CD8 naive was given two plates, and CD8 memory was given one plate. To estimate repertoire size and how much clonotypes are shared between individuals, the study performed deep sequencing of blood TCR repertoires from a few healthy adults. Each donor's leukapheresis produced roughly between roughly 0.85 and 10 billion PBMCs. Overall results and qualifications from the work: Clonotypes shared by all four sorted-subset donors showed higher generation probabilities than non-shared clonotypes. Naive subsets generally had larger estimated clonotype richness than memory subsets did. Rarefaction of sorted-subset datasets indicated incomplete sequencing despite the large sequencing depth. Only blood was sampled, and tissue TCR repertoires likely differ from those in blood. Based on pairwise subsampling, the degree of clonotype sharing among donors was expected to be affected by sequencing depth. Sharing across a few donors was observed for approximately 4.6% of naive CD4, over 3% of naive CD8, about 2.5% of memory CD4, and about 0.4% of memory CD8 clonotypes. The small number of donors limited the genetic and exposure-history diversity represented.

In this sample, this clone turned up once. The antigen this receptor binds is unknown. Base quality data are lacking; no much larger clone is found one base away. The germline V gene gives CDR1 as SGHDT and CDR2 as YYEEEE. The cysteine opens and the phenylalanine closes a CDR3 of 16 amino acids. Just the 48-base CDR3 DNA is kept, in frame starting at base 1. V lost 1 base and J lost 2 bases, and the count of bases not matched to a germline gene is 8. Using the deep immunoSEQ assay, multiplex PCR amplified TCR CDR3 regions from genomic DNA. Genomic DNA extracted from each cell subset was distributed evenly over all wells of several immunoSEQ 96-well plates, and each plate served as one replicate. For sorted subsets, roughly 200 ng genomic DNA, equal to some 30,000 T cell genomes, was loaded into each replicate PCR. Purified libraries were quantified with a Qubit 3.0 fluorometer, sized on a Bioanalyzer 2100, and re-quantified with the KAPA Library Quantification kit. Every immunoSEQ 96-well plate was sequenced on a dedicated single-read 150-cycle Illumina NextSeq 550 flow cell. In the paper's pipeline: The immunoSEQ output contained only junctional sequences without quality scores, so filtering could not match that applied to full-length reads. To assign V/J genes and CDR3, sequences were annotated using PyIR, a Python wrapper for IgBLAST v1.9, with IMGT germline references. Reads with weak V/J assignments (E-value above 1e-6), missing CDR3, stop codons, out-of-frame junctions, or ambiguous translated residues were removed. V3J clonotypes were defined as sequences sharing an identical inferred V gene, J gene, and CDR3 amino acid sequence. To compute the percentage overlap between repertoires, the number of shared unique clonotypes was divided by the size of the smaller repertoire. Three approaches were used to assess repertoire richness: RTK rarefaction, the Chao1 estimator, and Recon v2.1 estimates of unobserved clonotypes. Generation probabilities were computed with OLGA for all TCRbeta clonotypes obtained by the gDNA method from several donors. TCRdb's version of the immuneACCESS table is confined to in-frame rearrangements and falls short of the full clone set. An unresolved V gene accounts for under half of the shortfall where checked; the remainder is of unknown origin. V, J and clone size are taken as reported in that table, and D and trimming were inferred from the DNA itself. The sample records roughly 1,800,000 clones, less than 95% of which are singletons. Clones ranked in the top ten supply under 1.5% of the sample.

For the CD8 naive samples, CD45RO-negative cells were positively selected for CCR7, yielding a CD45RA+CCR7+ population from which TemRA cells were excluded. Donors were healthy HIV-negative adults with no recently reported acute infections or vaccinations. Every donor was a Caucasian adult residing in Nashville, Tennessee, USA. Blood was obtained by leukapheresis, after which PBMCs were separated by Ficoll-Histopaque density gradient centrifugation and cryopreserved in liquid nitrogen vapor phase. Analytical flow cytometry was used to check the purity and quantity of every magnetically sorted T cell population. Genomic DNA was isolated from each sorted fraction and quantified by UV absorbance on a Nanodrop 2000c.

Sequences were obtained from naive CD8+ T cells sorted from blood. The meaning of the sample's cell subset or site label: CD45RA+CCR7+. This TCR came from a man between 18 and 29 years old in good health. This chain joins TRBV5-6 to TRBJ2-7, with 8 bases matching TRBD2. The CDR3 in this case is CASSLTVGRGAYEQYF. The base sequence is TGTGCCAGCAGCTTGACAGTAGGGCGGGGGGCCTACGAGCAGTACTTC.